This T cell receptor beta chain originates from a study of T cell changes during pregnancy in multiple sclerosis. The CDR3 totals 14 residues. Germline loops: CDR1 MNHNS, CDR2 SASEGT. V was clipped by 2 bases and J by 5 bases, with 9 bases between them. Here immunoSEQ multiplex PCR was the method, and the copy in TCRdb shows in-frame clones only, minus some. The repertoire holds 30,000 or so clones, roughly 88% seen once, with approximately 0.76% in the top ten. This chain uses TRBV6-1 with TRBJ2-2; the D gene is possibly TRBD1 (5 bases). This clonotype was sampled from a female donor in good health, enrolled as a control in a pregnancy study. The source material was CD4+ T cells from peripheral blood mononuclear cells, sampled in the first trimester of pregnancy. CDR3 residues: CASSEFRGTGELFF. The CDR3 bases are TGTGCCAGCAGTGAATTTAGGGGTACCGGGGAGCTGTTTTTT.